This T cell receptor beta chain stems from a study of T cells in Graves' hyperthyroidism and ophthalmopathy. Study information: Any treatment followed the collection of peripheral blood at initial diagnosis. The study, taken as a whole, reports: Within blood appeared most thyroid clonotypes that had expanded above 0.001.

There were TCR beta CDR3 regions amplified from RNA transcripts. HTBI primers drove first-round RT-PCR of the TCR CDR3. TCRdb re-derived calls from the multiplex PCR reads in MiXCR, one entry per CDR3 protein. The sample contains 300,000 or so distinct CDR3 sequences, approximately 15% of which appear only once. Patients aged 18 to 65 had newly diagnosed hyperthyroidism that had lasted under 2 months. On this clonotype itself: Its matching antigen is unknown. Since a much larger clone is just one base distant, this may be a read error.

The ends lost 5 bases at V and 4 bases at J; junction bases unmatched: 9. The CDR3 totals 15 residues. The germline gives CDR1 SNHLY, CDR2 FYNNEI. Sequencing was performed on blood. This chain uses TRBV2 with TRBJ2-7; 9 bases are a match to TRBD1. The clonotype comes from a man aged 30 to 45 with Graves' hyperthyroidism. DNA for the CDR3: TGTGCCAGCAGTACAACGGACAGGGGAGGTTACGAGCAGTACTTC. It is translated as CASSTTDRGGYEQYF.